One and the same sample provided the 11 T cell receptor beta chains below, sequenced in a study of cytomegalovirus exposure and HLA in healthy donors. The primer mix had 60 Vbeta and 13 Jbeta primers. TCRdb's table, derived via immunoSEQ multiplex PCR, lists solely in-frame clones and lacks some. The repertoire consists of about 110,000 clones, with around 75% occurring once and the leading ten covering approximately 2.8%. The source material was PBMCs. Receptors originate from a male donor in good health and CMV-seropositive.

This chain uses TRBV28 with TRBJ2-5; a weak D match, TRBD2 (5 bases). The V gene lost 3 bases and the J gene lost 5 bases, with 10 bases spanning the gap. CDR3 length: 13 residues. Germline CDR1 is MDHEN and CDR2 is SYDVKM. CDR3 DNA: TGTGCCAGCAGTTTCGTAGGCGGGGAGACCCAGTACTTC. This translates into CASSFVGGETQYF.

This chain links TRBV7-2 with TRBJ2-5; 7 nucleotides line up with TRBD2. The CDR3 consists of 14 residues. CDR1 and CDR2 (germline): SGHTA, FQGNSA. Trimming took 6 bases from V and 1 from J; bases not matched to a gene: 5. CDR3 amino acids: CASRRASGQETQYF. The CDR3 DNA reads as TGTGCCAGCAGGAGAGCTAGCGGCCAAGAGACCCAGTACTTC. The full variable domain, with the rest looked up from reference TRBV7-2 and TRBJ2-5, is GAGVSQSPSNKVTEKGKDVELRCDPISGHTALYWYRQSLGQGLEFLIYFQGNSAPDKSGLPSDRFSAERTGGSVSTLTIQRTQQEDSAVYLCASRRASGQETQYFGPGTRLLVL.

V usage is TRBV5-1 and J usage is TRBJ2-1; 9 nucleotides align to TRBD1. Germline V CDR1 and CDR2: SGHRS, YFSETQ. V shed 2 bases, J shed 6 bases, and the junction held 3 bases outside the gene matches. The CDR3 is made up of 14 amino acids. The CDR3 DNA reads TGCGCCAGCAGCTTAGGGACAGGGCCCAATGAGCAGTTCTTC. This sequence encodes CASSLGTGPNEQFF.

The chain combines TRBV2 with TRBJ2-5; 9 bases match TRBD1. The V segment lost 7 bases and the J segment 4 bases; nucleotides outside the gene matches: 10. The germline V gene has CDR1 SNHLY and CDR2 FYNNEI. This CDR3 contains 15 residues. CDR3 sequence: CASKDRDRASETQYF. The DNA of the CDR3 is TGTGCCAGCAAAGACCGGGACAGGGCATCAGAGACCCAGTACTTC.

The CDR3 protein is CAWGTGGTYEQYF. DNA for the CDR3: TGTGCCTGGGGGACAGGGGGGACCTACGAGCAGTACTTC. The rearrangement joins TRBV30 to TRBJ2-7, with TRBD1 matching 11 bases. J gave up 2 bases and V 5 bases, and 2 bases lay outside the gene matches. The V gene's germline CDR1 is GTSNPN and CDR2 SVGIG (reference sequence). CDR3 length: 13 residues.

The genes are TRBV7-6 and TRBJ2-5; maybe TRBD2 (7 bases). Germline CDR1 reads SGHVS; CDR2 reads FNYEAQ. The CDR3 is 16 amino acids. V lost 5 bases, J lost 5 bases, and 21 bases lay in between. The CDR3 region has the DNA TGTGCCAGCAGCACCCCTAGGGGGAGGGCCTCCGAGACCCAGTACTTC. Its translation: CASSTPRGRASETQYF.

V and J are TRBV6-5 and TRBJ2-7, with TRBD1 matching 7 bases. The CDR3 is made up of 15 amino acids. Germline values: CDR1 MNHEY, CDR2 SVGAGI. J was trimmed by 0 bases and V by 2 bases; bases with no gene match: 4. The CDR3 DNA follows: TGTGCCAGCAGTTACGGGACAGCAATCTCCTACGAGCAGTACTTC. It yields the protein CASSYGTAISYEQYF.

The chain uses TRBV6-5 and TRBJ1-1, with a weak D call TRBD1 (5 bases). Germline V gene sequence: CDR1 MNHEY, CDR2 SVGAGI. There are 15 residues in the CDR3. V lost 6 bases to trimming and J lost 5 bases, with 19 bases between them. CDR3 nucleotides: TGTGCCAGCAGCCCGAAGCCTCGGGGGTATACTGAAGCTTTCTTT. This translates into CASSPKPRGYTEAFF.

The rearrangement links TRBV30 to TRBJ1-1, with a tentative D call TRBD1 (6 bases). Trimming cost V 2 bases and J 5 bases, with 12 bases left between them. This CDR3 is built from 13 residues. CDR1 GTSNPN and CDR2 SVGIG come from the germline V gene (reference sequence). The CDR3 sequence is CAWSPQGRTEAFF. For the CDR3, the DNA is TGTGCCTGGAGTCCACAGGGTAGGACTGAAGCTTTCTTT.

The rearrangement uses TRBV28 and TRBJ2-7; weak D call: TRBD1 (6 bases). Germline lookup yields CDR1 MDHEN and CDR2 SYDVKM. The CDR3 runs to 12 residues. V was shortened by 8 bases and J by 2 bases, with 10 bases between the two germline ends. CDR3 in amino acids: CASRDRTYEQYF. Written as DNA, the CDR3 is TGTGCCAGCCGAGACAGGACCTACGAGCAGTACTTC. Filled out from reference TRBV28 and TRBJ2-7, the complete variable domain reads DVKVTQSSRYLVKRTGEKVFLECVQDMDHENMFWYRQDPGLGLRLIYFSYDVKMKEKGDIPEGYSVSREKKERFSLILESASTNQTSMYLCASRDRTYEQYFGPGTRLTVT.

The chain uses TRBV6-6 and TRBJ1-2; maybe TRBD1 (5 bases). Per germline, CDR1 MNHNY and CDR2 SVGAGI (reference sequence). This CDR3 has 15 residues. V was clipped by 7 bases and J by 3 bases, with 18 bases between them. The CDR3 loop reads CASNNRDGGYYGYTF. The CDR3 coding sequence is TGTGCCAGCAACAACCGGGACGGAGGGTACTATGGCTACACCTTC.